The source of this TCR beta chain is a study of blood T cell repertoires in COVID-19 (TCRdb year 2020). Background for the entire study: Collaborator samples came from the United States, Italy and Spain and covered acute and convalescent phases of COVID-19. The sample metadata nearly always contained a de-identified subject ID, COVID-19 status, age in years and sex. The repertoires were made available in a free public database intended to serve as a resource for research on the immune response to SARS-CoV-2. The material from the prospective study consisted of cDNA or gDNA derived from T cells, B-cell-depleted T cells, or PBMCs. Samples came from the ongoing ImmuneRACE study (first 160 participants) plus 1,254 subjects from 6 global collaborators. Where available, HLA class I and class II types were taken from metadata supplied by the sample provider and were not determined by assay-based typing. Deeply sampled blood TCRbeta repertoires from subjects exposed to, actively infected with, or recovered from COVID-19 were included in the dataset. Results and caveats for the whole study, not just this receptor: How much clinical and demographic metadata was included differed by source and by participant, and the metadata was provided uncurated.

A word on this clone: No antigen is known for it. Per-base quality was not reported, and no clone a single base away is much larger than it.

TCRbeta CDR3 regions were amplified from genomic DNA using the immunoSEQ Assay, a bias-controlled multiplex PCR. As for the original processing: The number of nucleated cells in each sample was estimated by amplification of reference gene primers within the assay. To quantify the absolute abundance of each unique TCRbeta CDR3 rearrangement, sequence reads were collapsed and filtered. For each sample, productive Simpson clonality was calculated by taking the square root of Simpson's diversity index across productive rearrangements. As stored in TCRdb, this immuneACCESS dataset retains in-frame rearrangements with V and J assigned. A fraction of the clones does not appear; measured against another copy, unresolved V genes explain less than half of the discrepancy, and the remainder lacks a known reason. V and J calls and clone size follow that table, whereas D and trimming were derived from the DNA. In all, the sample holds under 200,000 clones, and about 83% of those were seen once. Of the sample, 1.5% to 1.7% is held by the ten largest clones.

The CDR3 holds 14 amino acids from the cysteine to the phenylalanine. Only the CDR3 region is kept as DNA, spanning 42 bases read in frame from base 1. The germline ends are 10 bases apart after V is trimmed by 1 base and J by 4 bases. CDR1 MGHRA and CDR2 YSYEKL are derived from the germline V gene. The collaborating institutions used their own protocols to collect whole blood in K2EDTA tubes. For TCRbeta analysis, collaborators shipped samples in one of three forms: frozen whole blood, isolated PBMCs, or DNA extracted from either of those sample types. Sequencing was carried out using peripheral blood. The rearranged segments are TRBV4-1 and TRBJ1-2, and the D gene may be TRBD1, 5 bases matching. The receptor's source is a human donor in a cohort sampled during active COVID-19. CDR3 protein: CASSQAQAGYGYTF. The DNA is as follows: TGCGCCAGCAGCCAAGCACAGGCTGGCTATGGCTACACCTTC.